This entry lists 6 T cell receptor beta chains sequenced from one sample in a study of blood T cell repertoires in COVID-19 (TCRdb year 2020). Library construction relied on the immunoSEQ multiplex PCR assay. TCRdb retrieved this table from immuneACCESS and kept in-frame rearrangements only. Not all clones are present; in checked studies, unresolved V genes account for under half, and no reason is known for the remainder. The sample table contains around 230,000 clones; only one count was recorded for roughly 85% of them. The ten top clones hold 5.1% of the sample. Sequencing was performed on peripheral blood. The source of these receptors is a man aged 50 to 59 with COVID-19, enrolled during active disease.

The chain carries TRBV3-1 (or the pseudogene TRBV3-2) and TRBJ2-1; D ambiguous. Germline V gives CDR1 LGHDT, CDR2 YNNKEL (reference sequence). The CDR3 sequence is 16 residues long. Between the trimmed V and J ends, which lost 4 bases and 4 bases, there was a span of 17 bases. In nucleotides, the CDR3 is TGTGCCAGCAGCCCCTTCCCTAGAGCTGCATACAATGAGCAGTTCTTC. It codes for CASSPFPRAAYNEQFF.

V usage is TRBV5-1 and J usage is TRBJ2-3; a weak D match, TRBD1 (6 bases). V lost 4 bases, J lost 4 bases, and 13 bases lay in between. The CDR3 is 14 residues long. CDR1 is SGHRS and CDR2 is YFSETQ in the germline V gene. The CDR3 DNA sequence: TGCGCCAGCAGCCCTAACAGGGTGTCAGATACGCAGTATTTT. This codes for CASSPNRVSDTQYF.

This chain connects TRBV2 to TRBJ2-1, with TRBD2 as a possible D gene (5 bases). The CDR3 is made up of 12 amino acids. Germline loops: CDR1 SNHLY, CDR2 FYNNEI. With 5 bases removed from V and 9 bases from J, the gap between germline ends came to 11 bases. The DNA for the CDR3 is TGTGCCAGCAGTCGAGGACTGGCTGAGCAGTTCTTC. Amino acids: CASSRGLAEQFF.

The CDR3 reads CASSEAQGTEQYF. As DNA, the CDR3 is TGTGCCAGCAGTGAAGCTCAGGGGACCGAGCAGTACTTC. The chain combines TRBV6-1 with TRBJ2-7; possibly TRBD1 for D (6 bases). V lost 0 bases and J lost 6, with 9 bases in between. The CDR3 totals 13 residues. Germline lookup yields CDR1 MNHNS and CDR2 SASEGT.

J is TRBJ1-4 and V is TRBV5-5; D remains ambiguous. Germline V gene data show CDR1 as SGHKS and CDR2 as YYEKEE (reference sequence). The CDR3 runs to 13 residues. Trimming shortened V by 3 bases and J by 4 bases, and 7 bases separated the two germline ends. CDR3 nucleotide sequence: TGTGCCAGCAGCTATACCTATAATGAAAAACTGTTTTTT. Amino acid sequence: CASSYTYNEKLFF.

This clone was seen only once. The chain is built from TRBV5-6 and TRBJ2-7, with D possibly matching TRBD1 (6 bases). Trimming removed 0 bases from V and 7 bases from J, with 11 bases in between. In germline, CDR1 is SGHDT, CDR2 YYEEEE. The CDR3 runs 13 residues. CDR3 loop: CASSLGTAGEQYF. DNA of the CDR3: TGTGCCAGCAGCTTGGGGACAGCAGGAGAGCAGTACTTC.